These 8 T cell receptor beta chains share one sample of origin, sequenced in a study of control samples from healthy donors and cancer patients. Clones were read by immunoSEQ multiplex PCR, and TCRdb kept only the in-frame ones, dropping some. This sample has 150,000 to 200,000 clones; 95% to 96% occur once, and the top ten carry over 0.9%. Sequencing was performed on blood. These receptors came from a woman aged 30 to 39 in good health.

The CDR3 DNA sequence: TGTGCCGCTCGCAGGGCGGATGGCAATCAGCCCCAGCATTTT. This gives the protein CAARRADGNQPQHF. V is TRBV19 and J is TRBJ1-5, with D possibly matching TRBD1 (5 bases). This CDR3 is built from 14 residues. Deletions cut 11 bases from V and 2 bases from J, with 16 bases between. The germline V gene has CDR1 LNHDA and CDR2 SQIVND (reference sequence).

This chain connects TRBV10-3 to TRBJ1-4, with 7 bases matching TRBD1. Germline CDR1 ENHRY, CDR2 SYGVKD. The CDR3 runs to 13 residues. The V gene end was trimmed by 2 bases and the J gene end by 11 bases; junction bases not matched to a gene: 5. DNA for the CDR3: TGTGCCATCAGTGAGGGTCCAGGGGGGAAACTGTTTTTT. Translating gives CAISEGPGGKLFF.

The rearrangement joins TRBV6-5 to TRBJ2-7, with D possibly matching TRBD2 (6 bases). The CDR3 runs to 13 residues. Between the trimmed V and J ends, which lost 6 bases and 3 bases, there was a span of 12 bases. Per the germline V gene, CDR1 is MNHEY and CDR2 is SVGAGI. The CDR3, as DNA: TGTGCCAGCAGGCGGGACGGGAACTACGAGCAGTACTTC. Translated: CASRRDGNYEQYF.

The J gene is TRBJ2-3, the V gene TRBV28, with 7 positions matching TRBD2. This CDR3 spans 15 amino acids. The germline gives CDR1 MDHEN, CDR2 SYDVKM. Germline trimming cut 6 bases from V and 1 base from J; bases unmatched to any gene: 7. The CDR3 DNA follows: TGTGCCAGCAGCCCACGGGGAGGGGGCACAGATACGCAGTATTTT. It translates to CASSPRGGGTDTQYF.

The genes are TRBV2 and TRBJ2-5; 10 bases are a match to TRBD1. V shed 8 bases, J shed 4 bases, and the junction held 4 bases outside the gene matches. The CDR3 covers 13 residues. CDR1 and CDR2 from the germline V gene are SNHLY and FYNNEI. The CDR3 region is CASGDRGRETQYF. Written as DNA, the CDR3 is TGTGCCAGCGGGGACAGGGGAAGAGAGACCCAGTACTTC.

The chain uses TRBV28 and TRBJ2-5; D gene ambiguous. From germline, CDR1 is MDHEN and CDR2 SYDVKM. This CDR3 region has 12 residues. V lost 6 bases and J 4 bases, leaving 9 bases between the germline ends. The CDR3: CASSHLTETQYF. As DNA, the CDR3 is TGTGCCAGCAGCCACTTGACAGAGACCCAGTACTTC.

The chain carries TRBV6-4 and TRBJ2-7; 8 nucleotides align to TRBD1. After removal of 6 bases from V and 3 bases from J, the junction contained 7 bases not matched to a gene. The CDR3 sequence is 14 residues long. Germline CDR1 is MRHNA and CDR2 is SNTAGT. CDR3 region: CASRLRDRSYEQYF. The CDR3 DNA reads as TGTGCCAGCAGGCTCCGGGACAGGAGCTACGAGCAGTACTTC.

J is TRBJ1-6 and V is TRBV4-1, with TRBD1 identical over 10 bases. Germline CDR1 MGHRA, CDR2 YSYEKL. J was trimmed by 14 bases and V by 4 bases; bases with no gene match: 11. The CDR3 length is 15 residues. This CDR3 reads CASSPDRGRLSALHF. CDR3 DNA: TGCGCCAGCAGCCCCGACAGGGGGCGCCTTTCGGCCCTCCACTTT.